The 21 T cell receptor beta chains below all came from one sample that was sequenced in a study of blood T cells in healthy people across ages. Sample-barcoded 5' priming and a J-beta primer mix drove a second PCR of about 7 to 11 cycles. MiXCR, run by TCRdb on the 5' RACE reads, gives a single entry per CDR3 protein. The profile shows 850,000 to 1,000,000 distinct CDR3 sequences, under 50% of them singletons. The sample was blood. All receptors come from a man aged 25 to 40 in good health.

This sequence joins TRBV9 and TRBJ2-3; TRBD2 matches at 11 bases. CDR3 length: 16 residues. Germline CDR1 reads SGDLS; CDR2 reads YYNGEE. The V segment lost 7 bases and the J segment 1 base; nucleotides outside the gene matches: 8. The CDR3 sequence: CASGSVAGGGTDTQYF. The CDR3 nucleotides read TGTGCCAGCGGGTCTGTAGCGGGGGGGGGCACAGATACGCAGTATTTT.

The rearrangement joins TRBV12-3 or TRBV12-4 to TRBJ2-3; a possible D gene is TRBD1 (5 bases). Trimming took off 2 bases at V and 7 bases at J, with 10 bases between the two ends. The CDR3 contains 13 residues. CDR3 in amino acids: CASSLSGQNTQYF. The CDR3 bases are TGTGCCAGCAGTTTATCAGGGCAGAATACGCAGTATTTT.

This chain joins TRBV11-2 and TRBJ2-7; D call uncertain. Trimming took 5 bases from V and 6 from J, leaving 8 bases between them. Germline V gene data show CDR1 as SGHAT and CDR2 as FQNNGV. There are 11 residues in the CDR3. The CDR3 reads CASSPIAEQYF. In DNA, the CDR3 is TGTGCCAGCAGCCCCATCGCCGAGCAGTACTTC.

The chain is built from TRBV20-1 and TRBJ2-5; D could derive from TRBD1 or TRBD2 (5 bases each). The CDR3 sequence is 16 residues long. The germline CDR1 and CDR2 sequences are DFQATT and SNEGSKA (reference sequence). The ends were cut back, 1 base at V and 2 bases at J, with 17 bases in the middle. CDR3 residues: CSARGWGRGDQETQYF. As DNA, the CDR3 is TGCAGTGCTAGAGGATGGGGGAGAGGGGATCAAGAGACCCAGTACTTC.

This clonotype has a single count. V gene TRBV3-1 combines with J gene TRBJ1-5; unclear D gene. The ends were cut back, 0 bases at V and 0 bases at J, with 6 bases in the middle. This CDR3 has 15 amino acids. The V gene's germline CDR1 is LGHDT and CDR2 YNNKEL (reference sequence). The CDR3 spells CASSQDVYSNQPQHF. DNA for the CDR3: TGTGCCAGCAGCCAAGATGTTTATAGCAATCAGCCCCAGCATTTT.

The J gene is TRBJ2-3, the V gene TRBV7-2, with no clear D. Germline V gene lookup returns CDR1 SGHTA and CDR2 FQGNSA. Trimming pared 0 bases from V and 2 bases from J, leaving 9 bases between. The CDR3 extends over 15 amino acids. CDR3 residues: CASSLAGIHTDTQYF. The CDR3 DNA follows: TGTGCCAGCAGCTTAGCAGGGATTCACACAGATACGCAGTATTTT.

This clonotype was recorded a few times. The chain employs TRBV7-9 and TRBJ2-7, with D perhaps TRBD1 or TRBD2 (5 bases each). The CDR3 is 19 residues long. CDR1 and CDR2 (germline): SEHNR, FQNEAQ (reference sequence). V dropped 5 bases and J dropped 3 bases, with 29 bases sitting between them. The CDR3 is CASSPTGVGGATLDYEQYF. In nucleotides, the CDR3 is TGTGCCAGCAGCCCCACCGGGGTCGGTGGGGCCACTTTGGACTACGAGCAGTACTTC.

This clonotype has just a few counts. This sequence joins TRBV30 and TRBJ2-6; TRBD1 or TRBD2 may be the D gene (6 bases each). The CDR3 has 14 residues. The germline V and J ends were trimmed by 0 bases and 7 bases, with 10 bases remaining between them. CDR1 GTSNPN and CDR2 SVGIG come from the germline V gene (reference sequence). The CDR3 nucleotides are TGTGCCTGGAGTGTAGGGGGGTTAGCCAACGTCCTGACTTTC. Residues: CAWSVGGLANVLTF.

This CDR3 is CASSAPPGCEAFF. In DNA form, the CDR3 reads TGTGCCAGCAGCGCCCCACCAGGGTGTGAAGCTTTCTTT. V is TRBV9 and J is TRBJ1-1; tentative D call: TRBD1 (5 bases). Trimming shortened V by 3 bases and J by 7 bases, and 13 bases separated the two germline ends. The CDR3 extends over 13 amino acids. Germline assignment: CDR1 SGDLS and CDR2 YYNGEE.

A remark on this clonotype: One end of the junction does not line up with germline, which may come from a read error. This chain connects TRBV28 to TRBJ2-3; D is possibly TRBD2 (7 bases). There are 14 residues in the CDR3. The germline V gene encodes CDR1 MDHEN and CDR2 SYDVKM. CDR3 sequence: CACSLGGAPDTQYF. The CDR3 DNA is TGTGCCTGCAGTTTAGGGGGGGCCCCAGATACGCAGTATTTT.

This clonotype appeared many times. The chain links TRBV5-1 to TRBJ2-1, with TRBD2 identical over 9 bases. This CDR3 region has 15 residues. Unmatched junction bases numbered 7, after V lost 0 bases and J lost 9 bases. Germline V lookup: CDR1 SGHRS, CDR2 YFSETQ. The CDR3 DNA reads TGCGCCAGCAGCTTGGAGGCGGGGGGGCCTGGTGAGCAGTTCTTC. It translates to CASSLEAGGPGEQFF.

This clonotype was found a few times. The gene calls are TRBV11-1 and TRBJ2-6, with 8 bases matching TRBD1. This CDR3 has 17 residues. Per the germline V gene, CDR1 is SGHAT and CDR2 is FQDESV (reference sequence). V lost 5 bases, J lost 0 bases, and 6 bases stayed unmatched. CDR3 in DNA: TGTGCCAGCAGCATAGGACAGGGCGGCTCTGGGGCCAACGTCCTGACTTTC. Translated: CASSIGQGGSGANVLTF.

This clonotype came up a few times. CDR3 residues: CAITEPGQGIGGYTF. The CDR3 DNA sequence: TGTGCCATCACTGAACCGGGACAGGGGATTGGGGGCTACACCTTC. V gene TRBV10-3 combines with J gene TRBJ1-2; 10 bases agree with TRBD1. CDR3 length: 15 residues. Germline trimming cut 7 bases from V and 8 bases from J; bases unmatched to any gene: 13. Germline CDR1 is ENHRY and CDR2 is SYGVKD.

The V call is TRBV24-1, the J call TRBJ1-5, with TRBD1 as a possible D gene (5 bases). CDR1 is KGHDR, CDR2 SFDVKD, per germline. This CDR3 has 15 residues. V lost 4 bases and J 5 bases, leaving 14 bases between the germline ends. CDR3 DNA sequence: TGTGCCACCAGTGACAAGCGACAGACCTATCAGCCCCAGCATTTT. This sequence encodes CATSDKRQTYQPQHF.

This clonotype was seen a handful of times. This CDR3 reads CASSPPLEGGEQFF. The CDR3 bases are TGTGCCAGCAGCCCCCCGCTAGAGGGCGGTGAGCAGTTCTTC. The gene calls are TRBV4-2 and TRBJ2-1; D possibly corresponds to TRBD2 (5 bases). The germline V gene encodes CDR1 LGHNA and CDR2 YNFKEQ. This CDR3 contains 14 residues. Trimming cost V 4 bases and J 9 bases, with 16 bases left between them.

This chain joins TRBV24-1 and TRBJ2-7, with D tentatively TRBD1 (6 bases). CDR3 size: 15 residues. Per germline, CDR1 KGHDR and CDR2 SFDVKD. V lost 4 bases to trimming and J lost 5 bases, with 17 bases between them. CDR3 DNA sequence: TGTGCCACCAGTGAGCACGGGACATACCTAAACGAGCAGTACTTC. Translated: CATSEHGTYLNEQYF.

The CDR3 is CASSVSRPSYEQYF. The CDR3 bases are TGTGCCAGCAGTGTTAGTCGGCCCTCCTACGAGCAGTACTTC. This sequence joins TRBV28 and TRBJ2-7; D unresolved. Germline loops: CDR1 MDHEN, CDR2 SYDVKM. The CDR3 runs 14 residues. Trimming took 5 bases from V and 0 from J, leaving 11 bases between them.

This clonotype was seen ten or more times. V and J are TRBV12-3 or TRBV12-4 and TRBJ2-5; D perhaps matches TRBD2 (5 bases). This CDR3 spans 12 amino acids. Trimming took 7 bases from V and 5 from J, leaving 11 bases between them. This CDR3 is CASTLGGETQYF. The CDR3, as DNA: TGTGCCAGCACCCTAGGCGGGGAGACCCAGTACTTC.

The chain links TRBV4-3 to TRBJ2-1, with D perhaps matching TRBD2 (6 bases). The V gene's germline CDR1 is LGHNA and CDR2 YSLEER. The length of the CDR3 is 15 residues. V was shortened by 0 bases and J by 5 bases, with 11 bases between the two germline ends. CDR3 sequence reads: CASSQDTGVDNEQFF. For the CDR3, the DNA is TGCGCCAGCAGCCAAGACACGGGGGTGGACAATGAGCAGTTCTTC.

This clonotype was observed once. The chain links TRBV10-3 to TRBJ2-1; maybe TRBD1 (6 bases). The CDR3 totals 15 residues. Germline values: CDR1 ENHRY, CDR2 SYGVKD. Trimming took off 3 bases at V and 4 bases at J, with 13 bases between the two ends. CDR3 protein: CAISDITGPYNEQFF. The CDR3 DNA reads TGTGCCATCAGTGACATTACAGGGCCGTACAATGAGCAGTTCTTC.

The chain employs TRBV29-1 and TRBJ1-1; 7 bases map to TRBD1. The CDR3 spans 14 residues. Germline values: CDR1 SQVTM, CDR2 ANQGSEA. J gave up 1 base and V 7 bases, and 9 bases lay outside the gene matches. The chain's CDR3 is CSGRGGRGNTEAFF. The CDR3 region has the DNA TGCAGCGGCAGGGGGGGTCGAGGGAACACTGAAGCTTTCTTT.